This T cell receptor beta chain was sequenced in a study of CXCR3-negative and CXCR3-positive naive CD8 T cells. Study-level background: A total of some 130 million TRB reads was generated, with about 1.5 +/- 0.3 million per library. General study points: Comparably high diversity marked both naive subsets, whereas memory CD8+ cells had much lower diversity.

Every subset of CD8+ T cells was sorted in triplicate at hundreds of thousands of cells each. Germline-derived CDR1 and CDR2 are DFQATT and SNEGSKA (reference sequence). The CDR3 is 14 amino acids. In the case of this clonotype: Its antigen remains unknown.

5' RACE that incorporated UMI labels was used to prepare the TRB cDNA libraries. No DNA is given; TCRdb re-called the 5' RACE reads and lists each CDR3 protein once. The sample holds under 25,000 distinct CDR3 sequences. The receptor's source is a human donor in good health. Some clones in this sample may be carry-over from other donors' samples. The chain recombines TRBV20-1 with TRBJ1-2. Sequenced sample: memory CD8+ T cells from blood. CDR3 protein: CSARPTDFNYGYTF.